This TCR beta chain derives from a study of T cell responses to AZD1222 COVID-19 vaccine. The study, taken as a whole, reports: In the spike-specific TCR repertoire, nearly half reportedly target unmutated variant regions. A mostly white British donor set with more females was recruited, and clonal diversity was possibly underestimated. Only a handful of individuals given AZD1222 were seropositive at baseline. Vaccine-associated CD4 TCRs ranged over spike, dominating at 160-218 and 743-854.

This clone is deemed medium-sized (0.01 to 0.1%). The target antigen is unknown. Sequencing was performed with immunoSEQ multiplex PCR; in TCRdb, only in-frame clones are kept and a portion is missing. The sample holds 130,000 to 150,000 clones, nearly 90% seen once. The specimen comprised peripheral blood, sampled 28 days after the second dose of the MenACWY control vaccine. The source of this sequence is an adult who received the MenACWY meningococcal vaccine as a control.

In nucleotides, the CDR3 is TGCAGCGTTGTCGTGAGCTCCTACGAGCAGTACTTC. This gives the protein CSVVVSSYEQYF. This sequence joins TRBV29-1 and TRBJ2-7; no definite D call. The V end lost 4 bases, the J end lost 0 bases, and 7 bases lay between the germline ends. Germline CDR1 is SQVTM and CDR2 is ANQGSEA. The CDR3 length is 12 residues.